This T cell receptor beta chain was obtained from a study of cytomegalovirus exposure and HLA in healthy donors. Study-level points and caveats: Later examination showed HLA-associated TCR beta chains had greater clonal expansion than equally common others.

The CDR3 consists of 15 residues. V lost 6 bases and J lost 1, with 16 bases in between. Germline V CDR1 and CDR2: MDHEN, SYDVKM. On this clone itself: The antigen is unknown.

Donors in the study were healthy people who gave bone marrow. The PCR made use of 60 Vbeta and 13 Jbeta primers. Original analysis: Unique TCR beta chains numbered around 75 million in a later analysis, with about 9.9 million shared. Sequencing was performed with immunoSEQ multiplex PCR; in TCRdb, only in-frame clones are kept and a portion is missing. V and J calls and clone size are copied from that table; D and trimming were computed from the DNA. This table has fewer than 200,000 clones, 75% to 85% appearing once. The sample was PBMCs. V and J are TRBV28 and TRBJ2-7; D possibly corresponds to TRBD1 (6 bases). The sequence was collected from a female donor in good health and CMV-seronegative. CDR3 in amino acids: CASSPPGVGSYEQYF. The CDR3 DNA follows: TGTGCCAGCAGCCCGCCAGGGGTAGGGTCCTACGAGCAGTACTTC.